The 21 T cell receptor beta chains listed next were all sequenced from one sample in a study of shared clonotypes between healthy human individuals. Naive CD8 cells lacked CD45RO and underwent positive selection for CCR7, leaving out terminally differentiated effector memory CD45RA+ cells. Repertoires were generated with immunoSEQ multiplex PCR, while TCRdb's copy carries only in-frame clones and drops some. Of 1.5 million to 2.5 million clones listed, 85% to 95% are singletons. What was sequenced was naive CD8+ T cells sorted from blood. The receptor set was obtained from a man between 18 and 35 years old in good health.

This chain links TRBV11-1 with TRBJ2-7; D gene unclear. The germline gives CDR1 SGHAT, CDR2 FQDESV (reference sequence). V was cut by 2 bases and J by 2 bases, with 13 bases left in between. This CDR3 spans 15 amino acids. The CDR3 region is CASSLLAGGAYEQYF. CDR3 nucleotides: TGTGCCAGCAGCTTACTGGCTGGCGGAGCCTACGAGCAGTACTTC.

V usage is TRBV7-9 and J usage is TRBJ2-7, with 8 bases identical to TRBD2. Germline CDR1 SEHNR, CDR2 FQNEAQ (reference sequence). The CDR3 loop spans 17 amino acids. V lost 3 bases, J lost 3 bases, and 13 bases stayed unmatched. The CDR3 sequence: CASSFSVRSGSLYEQYF. The DNA of the CDR3 is TGTGCCAGCAGCTTTTCCGTGCGGAGCGGGAGCCTCTACGAGCAGTACTTC.

V gene TRBV4-1 combines with J gene TRBJ2-6; D may be TRBD1 (5 bases). This CDR3 has 18 residues. Between the trimmed V and J ends, which lost 0 bases and 3 bases, there was a span of 15 bases. Germline loops: CDR1 MGHRA, CDR2 YSYEKL. The CDR3 is CASSQDGLGLGGANVLTF. The CDR3 coding sequence is TGCGCCAGCAGCCAAGATGGGCTGGGGCTTGGTGGGGCCAACGTCCTGACTTTC.

This chain connects TRBV6-1 to TRBJ2-2; D is undetermined. The length of the CDR3 is 11 residues. V was cut by 6 bases and J by 6 bases, with 5 bases left in between. CDR1 is MNHNS and CDR2 is SASEGT in the germline V gene. CDR3 nucleotide sequence: TGTGCCAGCAGCACCGCCGGGGAGCTGTTTTTT. It codes for CASSTAGELFF.

V gene TRBV4-3 combines with J gene TRBJ1-4; 8 nucleotides agree with TRBD1. V lost 1 base to trimming and J lost 3 bases; unmatched junction nucleotides: 4. The germline V gene has CDR1 LGHNA and CDR2 YSLEER. The CDR3 loop spans 16 amino acids. The CDR3 is CASSQAWTGPNEKLFF. CDR3 DNA: TGCGCCAGCAGCCAAGCCTGGACAGGGCCTAATGAAAAACTGTTTTTT.

With regard to this clone: Other nucleotide sequences in the sample specify the same CDR3. The rearrangement joins TRBV29-1 to TRBJ1-2, with 8 positions matching TRBD1. With V trimmed by 4 bases and J by 3 bases, 1 base remained unmatched. Germline V gene data show CDR1 as SQVTM and CDR2 as ANQGSEA. The CDR3 is made up of 12 amino acids. The chain's CDR3 is CSVAGQDYGYTF. The DNA for the CDR3 is TGCAGCGTTGCGGGACAGGACTATGGCTACACCTTC.

The V call is TRBV5-6, the J call TRBJ2-2; 12 positions agree with TRBD2. The CDR3 covers 19 residues. Trimming cost V 1 base and J 3 bases; bases outside gene matches: 10. In germline, CDR1 is SGHDT, CDR2 YYEEEE. The DNA of the CDR3 is TGTGCCAGCAGCTTGTCGGCTAGCGGGAGGGAGGCGCACACCGGGGAGCTGTTTTTT. Amino acids: CASSLSASGREAHTGELFF. The variable domain in full, with the rest retrieved from reference TRBV5-6 and TRBJ2-2, is DAGVTQSPTHLIKTRGQQVTLRCSPKSGHDTVSWYQQALGQGPQFIFQYYEEEERQRGNFPDRFSGHQFPNYSSELNVNALLLGDSALYLCASSLSASGREAHTGELFFGEGSRLTVL.

The chain is built from TRBV5-4 and TRBJ2-1; 13 bases align to TRBD2. The CDR3 contains 16 residues. CDR1 and CDR2 from the germline V gene are SGHNT and YYREEE (reference sequence). Trimming took 5 bases from V and 7 from J; bases not matched to a gene: 9. CDR3 sequence reads: CASSLLAGGLLNEQFF. CDR3 nucleotides: TGTGCCAGCAGTTTACTAGCGGGGGGGCTCCTGAATGAGCAGTTCTTC.

The count of this clone is one. The genes are TRBV7-9 and TRBJ2-5; no reliable D call. The germline V and J ends were trimmed by 5 bases and 2 bases, with 9 bases remaining between them. The CDR3 has 13 residues. Germline V lookup: CDR1 SEHNR, CDR2 FQNEAQ (reference sequence). The CDR3 sequence is CASSPEVQETQYF. The CDR3 DNA sequence: TGTGCCAGCAGCCCCGAGGTACAAGAGACCCAGTACTTC.

The chain couples TRBV5-1 to TRBJ1-1; no clear D gene. The CDR3 runs 13 residues. CDR1 SGHRS and CDR2 YFSETQ come from the germline V gene. Trimming took off 3 bases at V and 5 bases at J, with 11 bases between the two ends. CDR3 in amino acids: CASSSEENTEAFF. CDR3 nucleotides: TGCGCCAGCAGCTCAGAGGAGAATACTGAAGCTTTCTTT.

The J gene is TRBJ2-7, the V gene TRBV28; D is perhaps TRBD1 or TRBD2 (7 bases each). This CDR3 is built from 14 residues. CDR1 and CDR2 (germline): MDHEN, SYDVKM. Trimming shortened V by 4 bases and J by 6 bases, and 16 bases separated the two germline ends. DNA of the CDR3: TGTGCCAGCAGTTCCGCAGGGGGGGCTGGCGAGCAGTACTTC. Protein: CASSSAGGAGEQYF.

The chain couples TRBV30 to TRBJ2-7; D call uncertain. The CDR3 runs to 14 residues. Trimming took off 0 bases at V and 3 bases at J, with 12 bases between the two ends. Germline values: CDR1 GTSNPN, CDR2 SVGIG (reference sequence). This CDR3 is CAWSVPDTYYEQYF. The DNA of the CDR3 is TGTGCCTGGAGTGTCCCAGACACCTACTACGAGCAGTACTTC.

The chain joins TRBV15 to TRBJ2-1, with 10 bases aligning to TRBD2. This CDR3 comprises 16 residues. Germline lookup yields CDR1 LNHNV and CDR2 YYDKDF (reference sequence). Trimming removed 5 bases from V and 8 bases from J; junction bases left unmatched: 12. The CDR3 region has the DNA TGTGCCACCAGCTGGTCTAAAGCGGGAGGGGATGATGAGCAGTTCTTC. Translation gives CATSWSKAGGDDEQFF.

The rearrangement uses TRBV11-2 and TRBJ2-7, with D possibly called TRBD1 or TRBD2 (5 bases each). The germline V gene has CDR1 SGHAT and CDR2 FQNNGV. This CDR3 contains 14 residues. V was cut by 4 bases and J by 3 bases, with 13 bases left in between. The CDR3 loop is CASSWGSWYYEQYF. DNA of the CDR3: TGTGCCAGCAGCTGGGGGAGTTGGTACTACGAGCAGTACTTC.

The chain couples TRBV30 to TRBJ2-2; 7 nucleotides line up with TRBD2. J gave up 7 bases and V 3 bases, and 11 bases lay outside the gene matches. The CDR3 is made up of 15 amino acids. CDR1 is GTSNPN and CDR2 is SVGIG in the germline V gene (reference sequence). CDR3 loop: CAWSVNSGGGGELFF. DNA for the CDR3: TGTGCCTGGAGCGTAAATTCGGGGGGTGGCGGGGAGCTGTTTTTT.

The chain couples TRBV28 to TRBJ2-5; 7 bases are shared with TRBD1. The CDR3 length is 16 residues. With 5 bases clipped from V and 2 bases from J, the junction kept 11 bases outside the gene matches. Looked up from germline, CDR1 is MDHEN and CDR2 is SYDVKM. CDR3 nucleotide sequence: TGTGCCAGCAGTATCTGGGACAGTAATTTACAAGAGACCCAGTACTTC. It yields the protein CASSIWDSNLQETQYF.

V and J are TRBV5-8 and TRBJ2-1, with D hard to call. Germline V lookup: CDR1 SGHTS, CDR2 YDEGEE. The CDR3 runs to 14 residues. Trimming stripped 7 bases from V and 0 bases from J, with 11 bases between. The CDR3 loop is CASPRGFSYNEQFF. DNA for the CDR3: TGTGCCAGCCCCCGCGGATTCTCCTACAATGAGCAGTTCTTC.

This chain links TRBV28 with TRBJ2-7; D possibly corresponds to TRBD2 (5 bases). The length of the CDR3 is 15 residues. CDR1 and CDR2 from the germline V gene are MDHEN and SYDVKM. V was clipped by 6 bases and J by 3 bases, with 18 bases between them. CDR3 region: CASSPRNPGIYEQYF. As DNA, the CDR3 is TGTGCCAGCAGCCCCCGTAATCCGGGAATCTACGAGCAGTACTTC.

V is TRBV5-1 and J is TRBJ1-5; TRBD1 is a possible D gene (6 bases). V was pared by 4 bases and J by 2 bases, with 16 bases between. Germline CDR1 reads SGHRS; CDR2 reads YFSETQ. This CDR3 has 16 amino acids. CDR3 DNA sequence: TGCGCCAGCAGCCTCCCGCTCTCAGGGGGCAATCAGCCCCAGCATTTT. This translates into CASSLPLSGGNQPQHF. The entire variable domain, with the rest obtained from reference TRBV5-1 and TRBJ1-5, is as follows: KAGVTQTPRYLIKTRGQQVTLSCSPISGHRSVSWYQQTPGQGLQFLFEYFSETQRNKGNFPGRFSGRQFSNSRSEMNVSTLELGDSALYLCASSLPLSGGNQPQHFGDGTRLSIL.

This sequence joins TRBV28 and TRBJ2-3, with D possibly being TRBD2 (5 bases). Trimming pared 6 bases from V and 0 bases from J, leaving 13 bases between. Germline V gene sequence: CDR1 MDHEN, CDR2 SYDVKM. The CDR3 totals 15 residues. In DNA form, the CDR3 reads TGTGCCAGCAGACCGAGCGGATTAAGCACAGATACGCAGTATTTT. Translating it yields CASRPSGLSTDTQYF.

This clone was seen just once. In DNA form, the CDR3 reads TGCAGCGTTAGCGGCGGGGGCTACGAGCAGTACTTC. This encodes CSVSGGGYEQYF. The J gene is TRBJ2-7, the V gene TRBV29-1; TRBD2 agrees at 7 bases. Germline-derived CDR1 and CDR2 are SQVTM and ANQGSEA. This CDR3 region has 12 residues. J was trimmed by 3 bases and V by 5 bases; bases with no gene match: 4.